This TCR beta chain was identified during a study of blood T cell repertoires in COVID-19. Across the whole study: From the United States, Italy and Spain came samples of acute and convalescent COVID-19. T cells, B-cell-depleted T cells, or PBMCs provided the cDNA or gDNA that served as material.

Recruited during active infection, patients (from Seattle) were subsequently followed longitudinally. As handled by the study authors: The authors estimated nucleated cell counts from reference gene primer amplification. Some clones are missing from TCRdb's copy, which holds only in-frame ones; the method was immunoSEQ multiplex PCR. Clonal size and the V and J genes are those of that table, whereas D and trimming came from the DNA. Among a few hundred thousand clones listed, 80% to 85% were seen once. The CDR3 is 19 amino acids. Trimming took 1 base from V and 2 from J; bases not matched to a gene: 12. Germline V gene data show CDR1 as SEHNR and CDR2 as FQNEAQ (reference sequence).

This TCR came from an older person with COVID-19, enrolled during active disease. The chain couples TRBV7-9 to TRBJ1-2, with 11 bases aligning to TRBD1. The sequenced material came from peripheral blood. The CDR3 here is CASSLVGPGQGVPNYGYTF. The CDR3 region has the DNA TGTGCCAGCAGCTTAGTAGGCCCGGGACAGGGGGTCCCCAACTATGGCTACACCTTC. The full variable domain, rest sourced from reference TRBV7-9 and TRBJ1-2, is DTGVSQNPRHKITKRGQNVTFRCDPISEHNRLYWYRQTLGQGPEFLTYFQNEAQLEKSRLLSDRFSAERPKGSFSTLEIQRTEQGDSAMYLCASSLVGPGQGVPNYGYTFGSGTRLTVV.